This T cell receptor (beta chain) was sequenced in a study of regulatory T cells in long-lasting Graves disease. Study conclusions and caveats: Investigators studied peripheral blood only, not thyroid tissue.

CDR3 regions were amplified by Arm-PCR using iRepertoire HTBI primers to build TCR beta libraries. TCRdb itself ran the multiplex PCR reads through MiXCR, one entry per CDR3 protein. The repertoire holds about 440,000 distinct CDR3 sequences, with about a sixth as singletons. Described time point: newly diagnosed GD, antithyroid drugs for less than 3 months. The TCR library used RNA extracted from PBMCs. Patients met American Thyroid Association criteria for Graves' disease. This CDR3 is 16 amino acids long. CDR1 and CDR2 (germline): DFQATT, SNEGSKA (reference sequence). Trimming cost V 2 bases and J 1 base; bases outside gene matches: 6. There are many counts of this clonotype. Antigen specificity is unknown. This same sample was also part of a study on T cells in Graves' hyperthyroidism and ophthalmopathy.

The TCR comes from a woman aged 25 to 45 with Graves disease. Here the sequenced sample was peripheral blood mononuclear cells (PBMCs), taken at new diagnosis, from a patient treated with antithyroid drugs. This chain links TRBV20-1 with TRBJ2-7; 12 bases are shared with TRBD2. The CDR3 spells CSARLLAGGTSYEQYF. The CDR3, as DNA: TGCAGTGCTAGACTACTAGCGGGAGGAACTTCCTACGAGCAGTACTTC.